These 13 T cell receptor beta chains share one sample of origin, sequenced in a study of OX40 agonist ivuxolimab in advanced cancers. Clones were read by immunoSEQ multiplex PCR, and TCRdb kept only the in-frame ones, dropping some. This table holds 70,000 to 95,000 clones, 80% to 90% found once. This sample comprised CD4+ or CD8+ T cells sorted from blood, obtained in a trial of the OX40 agonist ivuxolimab. Every receptor here comes from an adult with an advanced solid tumor such as melanoma, head and neck, liver or kidney cancer.

The V and J genes are TRBV5-4 and TRBJ2-5, with D possibly called TRBD1 or TRBD2 (5 bases each). The CDR3 runs to 14 residues. Germline V gene lookup returns CDR1 SGHNT and CDR2 YYREEE (reference sequence). The ends were cut back, 0 bases at V and 1 base at J, with 7 bases in the middle. CDR3 coding DNA: TGTGCCAGCAGCTTGGTTGGGGGCCAAGAGACCCAGTACTTC. Its translation: CASSLVGGQETQYF. Together with reference TRBV5-4 and TRBJ2-5, the CDR3 gives the full variable domain: ETGVTQSPTHLIKTRGQQVTLRCSSQSGHNTVSWYQQALGQGPQFIFQYYREEENGRGNFPPRFSGLQFPNYSSELNVNALELDDSALYLCASSLVGGQETQYFGPGTRLLVL.

The CDR3 spells CASSAQRGYSPLHF. The CDR3 bases are TGTGCCAGCAGTGCCCAAAGGGGATATTCACCCCTCCACTTT. This chain connects TRBV2 to TRBJ1-6, with a weak D call TRBD1 (5 bases). Germline V gives CDR1 SNHLY, CDR2 FYNNEI. Trimming took 4 bases from V and 8 from J, leaving 12 bases between them. This CDR3 is 14 amino acids long.

This chain joins TRBV9 and TRBJ1-1; the match to TRBD1 covers 8 bases. The V segment lost 4 bases and the J segment 3 bases; nucleotides outside the gene matches: 8. Germline V lookup: CDR1 SGDLS, CDR2 YYNGEE. The CDR3 loop spans 15 amino acids. The CDR3 protein is CASSLGGQGDTEAFF. The CDR3 nucleotides read TGTGCCAGCAGCTTAGGTGGACAGGGTGACACTGAAGCTTTCTTT.

This clone has a handful of counts. The V gene is TRBV30, the J gene TRBJ1-5, with 9 nucleotides matching TRBD1. CDR3 length: 14 residues. Losses at the gene ends were 2 bases for V and 6 bases for J; bases not matched to a gene: 5. Germline values: CDR1 GTSNPN, CDR2 SVGIG (reference sequence). CDR3 protein: CAWSKGQGGQPQHF. In nucleotides, the CDR3 is TGTGCCTGGAGTAAGGGACAGGGAGGTCAGCCCCAGCATTTT.

This chain links TRBV7-9 with TRBJ1-4; no clear D gene. Germline CDR1 is SEHNR and CDR2 is FQNEAQ (reference sequence). This CDR3 comprises 16 residues. Trimming cost V 2 bases and J 6 bases, with 16 bases left between them. CDR3 coding DNA: TGTGCCAGCAGCTTACGCCGCAGCGAGCCGGATGAAAAACTGTTTTTT. Residues: CASSLRRSEPDEKLFF.

The chain combines TRBV2 with TRBJ2-3; no reliable D call. The V end was cut by 3 bases, the J end by 5 bases, with 3 bases between. The CDR3 consists of 11 residues. Per the germline V gene, CDR1 is SNHLY and CDR2 is FYNNEI. The CDR3 spells CASSDRDTQYF. In DNA form, the CDR3 reads TGTGCCAGCAGTGATAGAGATACGCAGTATTTT.

The genes are TRBV6-5 and TRBJ1-1; the match to TRBD1 covers 8 bases. The CDR3 is 16 residues long. Germline V lookup: CDR1 MNHEY, CDR2 SVGAGI. Trimming cost V 2 bases and J 4 bases; bases outside gene matches: 9. The CDR3 DNA is TGTGCCAGCAGTTACACCACAGGGGGGGGTGGCACTGAAGCTTTCTTT. Residues: CASSYTTGGGGTEAFF.

This chain links TRBV11-2 with TRBJ1-6; D not resolved. Germline lookup yields CDR1 SGHAT and CDR2 FQNNGV. The V and J ends lost 5 bases and 10 bases respectively, with 18 bases between them. CDR3 length equals 15 residues. The CDR3 DNA reads as TGTGCCAGCAGCCTTACGTCCCCGGACCAGTCACCCCTCCACTTT. Translating it yields CASSLTSPDQSPLHF.

The CDR3 loop is CASSIKGRTQHF. CDR3 nucleotide sequence: TGTGCCAGTAGTATAAAGGGGAGGACCCAGCATTTT. This chain uses TRBV19 with TRBJ1-5; D might be TRBD1 (5 bases). In germline, CDR1 is LNHDA, CDR2 SQIVND (reference sequence). This CDR3 region has 12 residues. The V gene lost 2 bases and the J gene lost 11 bases, with 10 bases spanning the gap.

The chain couples TRBV5-1 to TRBJ2-7; D may be TRBD1 (7 bases). The CDR3 runs 12 residues. Germline CDR1 SGHRS, CDR2 YFSETQ. V lost 2 bases to trimming and J lost 7 bases, with 10 bases between them. The CDR3 coding sequence is TGCGCCAGCAGCTTTTCAGGGGGGGAGCAGTACTTC. Encoded protein: CASSFSGGEQYF.

J is TRBJ2-3 and V is TRBV11-2; possible D gene TRBD1, 6 bases. CDR3 length: 14 residues. CDR1 is SGHAT and CDR2 is FQNNGV in the germline V gene. Trimming shortened V by 2 bases and J by 3 bases, and 9 bases separated the two germline ends. DNA for the CDR3: TGTGCCAGCAGCTTAACCAGGGGTACAGATACGCAGTATTTT. It codes for CASSLTRGTDTQYF.

This clone was detected only once. The rearrangement joins TRBV5-1 to TRBJ2-5; D remains ambiguous. The germline gives CDR1 SGHRS, CDR2 YFSETQ. Trimming cost V 0 bases and J 2 bases, with 11 bases left between them. The CDR3 is 15 amino acids. CDR3 in amino acids: CASSLAAYLQETQYF. Written as DNA, the CDR3 is TGCGCCAGCAGCTTGGCGGCATACCTTCAAGAGACCCAGTACTTC.

The J gene is TRBJ2-6, the V gene TRBV18, with 7 bases that match TRBD1. The V gene end was trimmed by 5 bases and the J gene end by 1 base; junction bases not matched to a gene: 11. The length of the CDR3 is 18 residues. From germline, CDR1 is KGHSH and CDR2 LQKENI. This chain's CDR3 is CASSSQTGRNSGANVLTF. CDR3 bases: TGTGCCAGCTCATCGCAGACAGGGCGAAATTCTGGGGCCAACGTCCTGACTTTC.